One sample yielded the 2 T cell receptor beta chains listed below, sequenced in a study of cytomegalovirus exposure and HLA in healthy donors (dated by TCRdb to between 2016 and 2019). Preparation of the library involved the immunoSEQ multiplex PCR assay. The multiplex PCR relied on a mix of 60 forward primers for TCR Vbeta segments and 13 reverse primers for TCR Jbeta segments. This immuneACCESS table, as held by TCRdb, lists in-frame sequences with V and J called but not all clones. Of the missing ones, under half trace to an unresolved V gene in checked studies; the others have no known cause. The sample records approximately 170,000 clones, more than 60% of which are singletons. The ten largest account for more than 6% of the sample. Sequenced material: PBMCs. These receptors were collected from a woman aged 40 to 49 in good health and CMV-seropositive.

The chain is built from TRBV6-1 and TRBJ1-6; no definite D call. The length of the CDR3 is 15 residues. Between the trimmed V and J ends, which lost 4 bases and 7 bases, there was a span of 14 bases. Germline V lookup: CDR1 MNHNS, CDR2 SASEGT. The CDR3 here is CASSVAGPTNSPLHF. The DNA of the CDR3 is TGTGCCAGCAGTGTGGCTGGCCCCACCAATTCACCCCTCCACTTT.

The sample holds one count of this clone. This chain connects TRBV2 to TRBJ2-7, with D possibly TRBD2 on 7 matching bases. The germline CDR1 and CDR2 sequences are SNHLY and FYNNEI. The CDR3 is made up of 13 amino acids. Trimming pared 7 bases from V and 4 bases from J, leaving 14 bases between. The CDR3 region has the DNA TGTGCCAGCAACGGCGGGGGCCTTTACGAGCAGTACTTC. This gives the protein CASNGGGLYEQYF. Supplemented by reference TRBV2 and TRBJ2-7, the full variable domain reads EPEVTQTPSHQVTQMGQEVILRCVPISNHLYFYWYRQILGQKVEFLVSFYNNEISEKSEIFDDQFSVERPDGSNFTLKIRSTKLEDSAMYFCASNGGGLYEQYFGPGTRLTVT.